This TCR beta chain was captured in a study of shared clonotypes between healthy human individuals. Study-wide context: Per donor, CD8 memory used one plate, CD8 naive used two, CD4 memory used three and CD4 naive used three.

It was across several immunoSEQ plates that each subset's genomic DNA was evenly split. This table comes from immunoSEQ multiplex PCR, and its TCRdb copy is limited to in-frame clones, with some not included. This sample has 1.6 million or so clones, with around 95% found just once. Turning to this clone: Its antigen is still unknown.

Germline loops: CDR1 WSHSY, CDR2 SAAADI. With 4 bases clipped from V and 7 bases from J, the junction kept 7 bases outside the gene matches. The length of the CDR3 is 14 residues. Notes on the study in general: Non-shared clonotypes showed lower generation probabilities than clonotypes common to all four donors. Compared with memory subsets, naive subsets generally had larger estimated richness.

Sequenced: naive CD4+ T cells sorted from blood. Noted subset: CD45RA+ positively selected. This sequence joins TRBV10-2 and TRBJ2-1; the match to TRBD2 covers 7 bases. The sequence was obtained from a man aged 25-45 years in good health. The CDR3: CASSVGGRVNEQFF. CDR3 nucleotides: TGCGCCAGCAGTGTAGGCGGGAGAGTTAATGAGCAGTTCTTC.